The present entry profiles one T cell receptor (beta chain) with its context. This sample was included in a study of blood T cell repertoires in COVID-19. V gave up 4 bases and J gave up 2 bases; unmatched junction bases: 9. Germline V CDR1 and CDR2: SGHRS, YFSETQ. The CDR3 has 15 amino acids. In the study's own analysis: Reference gene primer amplification gave nucleated cell count estimates. Clones were read by immunoSEQ multiplex PCR, and TCRdb kept only the in-frame ones, dropping some. D and trimming were read from the DNA, whereas the V and J calls and clone size are those reported in that table. Among around 67,000 clones, over 80% were seen once, and the ten largest hold just over 8%.

Sequenced material: peripheral blood. The chain combines TRBV5-1 with TRBJ2-7; 7 bases are a match to TRBD1. The clonotype originates from a man in his fifties or sixties with active COVID-19. The CDR3 DNA reads TGCGCCAGCAGCCTCTCCGGGACAGCGACCTACGAGCAGTACTTC. Protein sequence: CASSLSGTATYEQYF.